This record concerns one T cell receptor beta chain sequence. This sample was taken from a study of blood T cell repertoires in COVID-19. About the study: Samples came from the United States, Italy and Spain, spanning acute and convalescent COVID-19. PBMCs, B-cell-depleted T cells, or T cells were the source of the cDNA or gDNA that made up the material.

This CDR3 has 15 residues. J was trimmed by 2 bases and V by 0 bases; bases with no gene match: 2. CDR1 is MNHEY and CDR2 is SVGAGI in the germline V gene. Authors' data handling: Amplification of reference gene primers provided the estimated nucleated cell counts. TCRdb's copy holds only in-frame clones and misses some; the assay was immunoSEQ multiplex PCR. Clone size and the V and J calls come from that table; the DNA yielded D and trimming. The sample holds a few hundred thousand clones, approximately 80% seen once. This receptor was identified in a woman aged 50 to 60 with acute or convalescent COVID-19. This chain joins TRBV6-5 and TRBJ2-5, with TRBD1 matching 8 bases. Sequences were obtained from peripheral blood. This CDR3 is CASSYSNRGQETQYF. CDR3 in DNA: TGTGCCAGCAGTTACTCGAACAGGGGGCAAGAGACCCAGTACTTC.